The 2 T cell receptor beta chains below were found in one sample sequenced in a study of cytomegalovirus exposure and HLA in healthy donors. Clones were sequenced by immunoSEQ multiplex PCR, and TCRdb holds only the in-frame ones, with some missing. The sample has around 260,000 clones, about 90% seen once. Input material: PBMCs. These receptors were taken from a woman in her 30s in good health and CMV-seronegative.

This chain connects TRBV5-1 to TRBJ2-4; perhaps TRBD2 as D (5 bases). Germline V gene data show CDR1 as SGHRS and CDR2 as YFSETQ. The V end was cut by 0 bases, the J end by 4 bases, with 11 bases between. This CDR3 has 15 amino acids. In DNA form, the CDR3 reads TGCGCCAGCAGCTTGGTTTCCGGGGTTAAAAACATTCAGTACTTC. Its translation: CASSLVSGVKNIQYF.

This clone was observed once. The chain recombines TRBV2 with TRBJ1-2, with 7 bases lining up with TRBD1. Germline V gene sequence: CDR1 SNHLY, CDR2 FYNNEI. Trimming removed 2 bases from V and 3 bases from J; junction bases left unmatched: 3. CDR3 length: 14 amino acids. In DNA, the CDR3 is TGTGCCAGCAGTGAAACAGGGGTGTACTATGGCTACACCTTC. Residues: CASSETGVYYGYTF. Full variable domain (outside the CDR3, taken from reference TRBV2 and TRBJ1-2): EPEVTQTPSHQVTQMGQEVILRCVPISNHLYFYWYRQILGQKVEFLVSFYNNEISEKSEIFDDQFSVERPDGSNFTLKIRSTKLEDSAMYFCASSETGVYYGYTFGSGTRLTVV.